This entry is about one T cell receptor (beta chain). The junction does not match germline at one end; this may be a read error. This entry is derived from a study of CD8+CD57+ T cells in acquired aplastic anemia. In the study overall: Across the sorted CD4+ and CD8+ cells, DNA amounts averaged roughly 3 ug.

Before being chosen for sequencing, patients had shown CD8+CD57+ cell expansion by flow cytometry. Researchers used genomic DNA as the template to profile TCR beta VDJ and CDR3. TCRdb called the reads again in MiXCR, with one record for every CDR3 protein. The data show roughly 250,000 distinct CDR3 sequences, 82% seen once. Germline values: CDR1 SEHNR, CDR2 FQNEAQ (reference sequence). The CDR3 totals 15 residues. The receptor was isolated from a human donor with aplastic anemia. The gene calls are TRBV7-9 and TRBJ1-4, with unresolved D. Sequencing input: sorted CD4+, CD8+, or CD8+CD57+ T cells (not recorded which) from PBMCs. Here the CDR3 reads CASSIARANNEKLFF. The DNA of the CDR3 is TGTGCCAGCAGTATAGCGCGGGCAAATAATGAAAAACTCTTTTTT. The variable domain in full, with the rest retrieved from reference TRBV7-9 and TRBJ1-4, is DTGVSQNPRHKITKRGQNVTFRCDPISEHNRLYWYRQTLGQGPEFLTYFQNEAQLEKSRLLSDRFSAERPKGSFSTLEIQRTEQGDSAMYLCASSIARANNEKLFFGSGTQLSVL.